This T cell receptor (beta chain) originates from a study of identical twins. TCRdb re-called the 5' RACE reads with MiXCR, one entry per CDR3 protein. The sample consists of roughly 200,000 distinct CDR3 sequences, about a sixth of them appearing once. The CDR3 totals 13 residues. Per the germline V gene, CDR1 is MNHEY and CDR2 is SVGEGT. The V and J ends lost 10 bases and 2 bases, in that order; junction bases with no gene match: 6. The data also belong to a second study, concerning T cells expressing NK-cell markers.

Sample: CD8+ T cells sorted from blood. The origin of this receptor is a woman between 18 and 29 years old in good health. The chain recombines TRBV6-2 or TRBV6-3 with TRBJ1-1; TRBD1 matches 8 bases. The CDR3 here is CATRQGPNTEAFF. As DNA, the CDR3 is TGTGCCACTAGACAGGGGCCAAACACTGAAGCTTTCTTT.